This entry concerns a single TCR beta chain. Its antigen is undetermined. The germline gives CDR1 SGHAT, CDR2 FQNNGV. V gave up 6 bases and J gave up 6 bases; unmatched junction bases: 16. The CDR3 contains 16 residues. The data were obtained in a study of shared clonotypes between healthy human individuals. General study points: Sampling was confined to blood; repertoires within tissues likely differ. Despite large depth, sorted-subset datasets appeared incompletely sequenced.

Genomic DNA of each subset was evenly split across several immunoSEQ plates. Produced via immunoSEQ multiplex PCR; TCRdb's table is partial and in-frame only. This table has roughly 2,500,000 clones, approximately 93% appearing once. This clonotype was obtained from a young man in good health. Some clones in this sample may be carry-over from other donors' samples. What was sequenced was naive CD4+ T cells from PBMCs. Documented subset: CD45RA+ positively selected. The chain carries TRBV11-2 and TRBJ1-1; 7 bases match TRBD1. The DNA for the CDR3 is TGTGCCAGCAGACCTGTCACCGGGACAGCGACGTCTGAAGCTTTCTTT. It is translated as CASRPVTGTATSEAFF.